These 18 T cell receptor beta chains share one sample of origin, sequenced in a study of blood T cell repertoires in COVID-19. Clones were sequenced by immunoSEQ multiplex PCR, and TCRdb holds only the in-frame ones, with some missing. The sample has approximately 170,000 clones; under 90% are singletons. Sample: peripheral blood. These receptors were taken from a woman aged 80 or over with acute or convalescent COVID-19.

The chain joins TRBV19 to TRBJ1-1; possibly TRBD1 for D (5 bases). Trimming cost V 8 bases and J 8 bases, with 15 bases left between them. The CDR3 sequence is 12 residues long. Looked up from germline, CDR1 is LNHDA and CDR2 is SQIVND (reference sequence). The chain's CDR3 is CASGTSRREAFF. In DNA form, the CDR3 reads TGTGCCAGTGGGACTTCCCGGAGGGAAGCTTTCTTT.

The V gene is TRBV4-2, the J gene TRBJ2-2, with a tentative D call TRBD1 (6 bases). CDR1 and CDR2 from the germline V gene are LGHNA and YNFKEQ. CDR3 length: 16 amino acids. Trimming took off 0 bases at V and 5 bases at J, with 13 bases between the two ends. The CDR3 reads CASSQEGTRGTGELFF. The CDR3 DNA is TGTGCCAGCAGCCAAGAGGGGACGAGGGGGACCGGGGAGCTGTTTTTT.

This clone showed up just a few times. The chain employs TRBV5-1 and TRBJ2-7; no clear D. This CDR3 has 14 residues. Per the germline V gene, CDR1 is SGHRS and CDR2 is YFSETQ. V was clipped by 5 bases and J by 2 bases, with 14 bases between them. CDR3 nucleotides: TGCGCCAGCAGACTCCTTGGTACTACCTACGAGCAGTACTTC. Translation gives CASRLLGTTYEQYF.

This chain uses TRBV9 with TRBJ2-1; 10 nucleotides agree with TRBD2. The CDR3 is made up of 16 amino acids. Looked up from germline, CDR1 is SGDLS and CDR2 is YYNGEE. With V trimmed by 4 bases and J by 8 bases, 12 bases remained unmatched. CDR3 in DNA: TGTGCCAGCAGCCCTTGGTCTAGCGGGAGTTTGGATGAGCAGTTCTTC. Its translation: CASSPWSSGSLDEQFF.

The chain is built from TRBV7-8 and TRBJ2-5; D uncertain. Trimming shortened V by 5 bases and J by 5 bases, and 6 bases separated the two germline ends. The germline V gene has CDR1 SGHVS and CDR2 FQNEAQ. The CDR3 runs 11 residues. CDR3 sequence: CASSPFETQYF. For the CDR3, the DNA is TGTGCCAGCAGCCCCTTCGAGACCCAGTACTTC.

This clone was detected only once. The CDR3 spells CASSAPGLAGGNTGELFF. In nucleotides, the CDR3 is TGTGCCAGCTCAGCGCCGGGACTAGCGGGAGGAAACACCGGGGAGCTGTTTTTT. The V gene is TRBV18, the J gene TRBJ2-2, with 15 positions matching TRBD2. V shed 5 bases, J shed 2 bases, and the junction held 6 bases outside the gene matches. Germline values: CDR1 KGHSH, CDR2 LQKENI. The CDR3 is made up of 18 amino acids. The entire variable domain, with the rest obtained from reference TRBV18 and TRBJ2-2, is as follows: NAGVMQNPRHLVRRRGQEARLRCSPMKGHSHVYWYRQLPEEGLKFMVYLQKENIIDESGMPKERFSAEFPKEGPSILRIQQVVRGDSAAYFCASSAPGLAGGNTGELFFGEGSRLTVL.

This chain uses TRBV6-6 with TRBJ1-1, with no clear D. In germline, CDR1 is MNHNY, CDR2 SVGAGI (reference sequence). This CDR3 is built from 14 residues. The V end lost 4 bases, the J end lost 0 bases, and 9 bases lay between the germline ends. CDR3 coding DNA: TGTGCCAGCAGTTCGACACCGATGAACACTGAAGCTTTCTTT. This encodes CASSSTPMNTEAFF.

This clone was observed a single time. This rearrangement joins TRBV19 to TRBJ1-6; TRBD1 agrees at 7 bases. The germline V gene encodes CDR1 LNHDA and CDR2 SQIVND (reference sequence). J lost 5 bases, V lost 7 bases, and 11 bases had no gene match. The CDR3 is 16 amino acids. The CDR3 sequence: CASTLGYRGNNSPLHF. The CDR3 DNA reads as TGTGCCAGTACCCTGGGATACAGGGGAAATAATTCACCCCTCCACTTT.

The rearrangement joins TRBV5-6 to TRBJ2-2, with D possibly TRBD2 on 6 matching bases. The V gene lost 4 bases and the J gene lost 7 bases, with 14 bases spanning the gap. Germline V gene lookup returns CDR1 SGHDT and CDR2 YYEEEE. The CDR3 is 14 amino acids. DNA for the CDR3: TGTGCCAGCAGCCCCGGTCTGGGGGGCGGGGAGCTGTTTTTT. Amino acids: CASSPGLGGGELFF.

The V call is TRBV4-1, the J call TRBJ1-4, with D perhaps matching TRBD1 (5 bases). Between the trimmed V and J ends, which lost 0 bases and 8 bases, there was a span of 19 bases. Germline V gene data show CDR1 as MGHRA and CDR2 as YSYEKL. This CDR3 comprises 17 residues. The CDR3: CASSQDQGRGGREKLFF. The CDR3 nucleotides read TGCGCCAGCAGCCAAGACCAGGGCCGCGGGGGAAGGGAAAAACTGTTTTTT.

The rearrangement uses TRBV18 and TRBJ2-1; D is uncertain. The V gene lost 0 bases and the J gene lost 0 bases, with 9 bases spanning the gap. Germline assignment: CDR1 KGHSH and CDR2 LQKENI. The CDR3 runs to 16 residues. The CDR3 bases are TGTGCCAGCTCACCACCGCCGCGGAGCTCCTACAATGAGCAGTTCTTC. Its protein product is CASSPPPRSSYNEQFF.

This sequence joins TRBV4-2 and TRBJ2-1; TRBD2 agrees at 11 bases. The CDR3 runs to 18 residues. Trimming cost V 1 base and J 7 bases; bases outside gene matches: 12. The germline V gene encodes CDR1 LGHNA and CDR2 YNFKEQ. The CDR3: CASSQASGGLGFRNEQFF. The CDR3 DNA sequence: TGTGCCAGCAGCCAAGCTAGCGGGGGGCTGGGGTTTCGGAATGAGCAGTTCTTC.

A single count supports this clone. The chain has TRBV19 and TRBJ2-5; maybe TRBD2 (6 bases). The CDR3 has 14 amino acids. V lost 5 bases and J 8 bases, leaving 18 bases between the germline ends. Germline V gene lookup returns CDR1 LNHDA and CDR2 SQIVND (reference sequence). The CDR3 region is CASSPYAGSHTQYF. CDR3 coding DNA: TGTGCCAGTAGTCCATATGCGGGAAGTCATACCCAGTACTTC. Filled out from reference TRBV19 and TRBJ2-5, the complete variable domain reads DGGITQSPKYLFRKEGQNVTLSCEQNLNHDAMYWYRQDPGQGLRLIYYSQIVNDFQKGDIAEGYSVSREKKESFPLTVTSAQKNPTAFYLCASSPYAGSHTQYFGPGTRLLVL.

The genes are TRBV6-2 or TRBV6-3 and TRBJ2-7, with unresolved D. The CDR3 has 16 amino acids. Germline V lookup: CDR1 MNHEY, CDR2 SVGEGT. V was cut by 2 bases and J by 3 bases, with 17 bases left in between. This CDR3 is CASSYPPWYRFYEQYF. The CDR3 DNA is TGTGCCAGCAGTTACCCTCCGTGGTACCGGTTCTACGAGCAGTACTTC.

The J gene is TRBJ1-2, the V gene TRBV4-1; the match to TRBD1 covers 7 bases. CDR1 is MGHRA, CDR2 YSYEKL, per germline. The CDR3 consists of 13 residues. V shed 8 bases, J shed 3 bases, and the junction held 6 bases outside the gene matches. Here the CDR3 reads CASGPQGDYGYTF. The CDR3 DNA sequence: TGCGCCAGCGGTCCGCAGGGGGACTATGGCTACACCTTC.

The J gene is TRBJ1-2, the V gene TRBV7-2, with no clear D. Germline CDR1 and CDR2: SGHTA and FQGNSA. The CDR3 covers 12 residues. The ends were cut back, 0 bases at V and 4 bases at J, with 3 bases in the middle. CDR3 DNA sequence: TGTGCCAGCAGCTTAGCGGCCTATGGCTACACCTTC. It codes for CASSLAAYGYTF.

The sample holds a few counts of this clone. J is TRBJ2-3 and V is TRBV5-1; TRBD2 agrees at 15 bases. V dropped 4 bases and J dropped 4; count of bases not matched to a gene: 4. Germline V gene sequence: CDR1 SGHRS, CDR2 YFSETQ. The CDR3 is 16 amino acids. The CDR3 DNA reads TGCGCCAGCAGCGCCGGACTAGCGGGGGGGCCAGATACGCAGTATTTT. Amino acid sequence: CASSAGLAGGPDTQYF. The complete variable domain, with remaining parts taken from reference TRBV5-1 and TRBJ2-3, reads KAGVTQTPRYLIKTRGQQVTLSCSPISGHRSVSWYQQTPGQGLQFLFEYFSETQRNKGNFPGRFSGRQFSNSRSEMNVSTLELGDSALYLCASSAGLAGGPDTQYFGPGTRLTVL.

The V gene is TRBV9, the J gene TRBJ2-2, with D possibly being TRBD2 (5 bases). The CDR3 is made up of 19 amino acids. V lost 2 bases and J lost 1, with 21 bases in between. Germline lookup yields CDR1 SGDLS and CDR2 YYNGEE. The CDR3 region has the DNA TGTGCCAGCAGCGTTGGCCCCCTCCGGGCCGAGGGGAACACCGGGGAGCTGTTTTTT. Translated: CASSVGPLRAEGNTGELFF.